The rows below give T cell receptor beta chains drawn from one sample of a study of blood T cell repertoires in COVID-19. The data were produced by immunoSEQ multiplex PCR, yet TCRdb's version contains in-frame clones alone and is incomplete. The table has 200,000 to 250,000 clones, 82% seen once. The sample consisted of peripheral blood. Receptors originate from a woman of 80 years or more with acute or convalescent COVID-19. CDR3s include the opening cysteine and the closing phenylalanine or tryptophan. The D gene is left open where the match is weak. Part of the rows lack a size; the others show once, few, many or a class for expanded clones.

j_call v_call d_call clone_size cdr3_nt cdr3_aa
TRBJ2-2 TRBV2 TRBD2 few TGTGCCAGCACCCCCAGCCCTAGCGGGCTCGCGAACACCGGGGAGCTGTTTTTT CASTPSPSGLANTGELFF
TRBJ1-2 TRBV6-2/TRBV6-3 TRBD1 - TGTGCCAGCAGTCTTCAGGGGGACTATGGCTACACCTTC CASSLQGDYGYTF
TRBJ2-6 TRBV5-6 - - TGTGCCAGCAGCTTTGGAGCTTCTGGGGCCAACGTCCTGACTTTC CASSFGASGANVLTF
TRBJ1-3 TRBV11-2 TRBD1 - TGTGCCAGCAGCTTAGAGAGGACAGGAGGAAACACCATATATTTT CASSLERTGGNTIYF
TRBJ1-2 TRBV5-6 - - TGTGCCAGCAGCTTCGACAAGAGCTATGGCTACACCTTC CASSFDKSYGYTF
TRBJ2-1 TRBV2 TRBD2 once TGTGCCAGCAGTCTCGAACTACTAGCGGGGGCCGACAATGAGCAGTTCTTC CASSLELLAGADNEQFF
TRBJ1-1 TRBV6-4 TRBD1 once TGTGCCAGCAGTGCCCGGACAGGGGGCGGCACTGAAGCTTTCTTT CASSARTGGGTEAFF
TRBJ1-2 TRBV5-1 - - TGCGCCAGCAGCACGGTTGTCGGCTATGGCTACACCTTC CASSTVVGYGYTF
TRBJ1-2 TRBV2 - - TGTGCCAGCAGTGACCACGAAGGACTCCATGGCTACACCTTC CASSDHEGLHGYTF
TRBJ2-2 TRBV4-2 - once TGTGCCAGCAGCCAAGAAGTACAGGCTAAGAACACCGGGGAGCTGTTTTTT CASSQEVQAKNTGELFF
TRBJ1-4 TRBV5-1 TRBD1 few TGCGCCAGCAGCCCCGCGGGGACAGGGGAGGAAAAACTGTTTTTT CASSPAGTGEEKLFF
TRBJ1-1 TRBV27 - - TGTGCCAGCAGAACGAGCACTGGAGAGCGTGAAGCTTTCTTT CASRTSTGEREAFF
TRBJ2-2 TRBV2 TRBD1 many TGTGCCAGCCGGCAGGGGGCTGTCGGGGAGCTGTTTTTT CASRQGAVGELFF
TRBJ1-1 TRBV6-2/TRBV6-3 - - TGTGCCAGCAGTTTCGGACAGCCGGGCATGGGCACTGAAGCTTTCTTT CASSFGQPGMGTEAFF
TRBJ2-7 TRBV2 - once TGTGCCAGCAGGTCCGGGACTGGCCCCTACGAGCAGTACTTC CASRSGTGPYEQYF
TRBJ2-5 TRBV2 TRBD1 - TGTGCCAGCAGTGGGGACAGGGGGCGAGAGACCCAGTACTTC CASSGDRGRETQYF
TRBJ2-7 TRBV19 TRBD2 - TGTGCCAGTAGTATCGGGGGGTACGAGCAGTACTTC CASSIGGYEQYF
TRBJ1-1 TRBV20-1 - - TGCAGTGCTAGTCGCGGGGCAGCCGAAGCTTTCTTT CSASRGAAEAFF
TRBJ1-5 TRBV28 - - TGTGCCAGCAGTTTACGGGGATATCAGCCCCAGCATTTT CASSLRGYQPQHF
TRBJ1-5 TRBV7-9 - few TGTGCCAGCAGCGGTACCCCGGGAGACCCACAGCATTTT CASSGTPGDPQHF
TRBJ1-1 TRBV9 - - TGTGCCAGCAGCGCCACAAGGGGAGGGGGCACTGAAGCTTTCTTT CASSATRGGGTEAFF
TRBJ1-2 TRBV10-3 TRBD1 - TGTGCCATCAGTGAGTCCCGGACAGGGAACTATGGCTACACCTTC CAISESRTGNYGYTF
TRBJ1-5 TRBV19 TRBD1 once TGTGCCAGTAGTATGAAGGCAGGGGGATGGATCCAGCCCCAGCATTTT CASSMKAGGWIQPQHF
TRBJ1-4 TRBV13 TRBD1 - TGTGCCAGCAGCGACAGGGGTTTAAATGAAAAACTGTTTTTT CASSDRGLNEKLFF
TRBJ2-7 TRBV9 - - TGTGCCAGCAGCGCGCAGGTACAGGGTAACGAGCAGTACTTC CASSAQVQGNEQYF
TRBJ1-1 TRBV24-1 TRBD1 few TGTGCCACCAGTGATTGGACAGGGCACGAAGCTTTCTTT CATSDWTGHEAFF
TRBJ1-3 TRBV12-5 - - TGTGCTAGTGGTTTGGGCGGTGGCCGAAACACCATATATTTT CASGLGGGRNTIYF
TRBJ1-2 TRBV19 TRBD1 once TGTGCCAGTCGGAAGGCCGGGACAGAAAAGATGTTGGGCTACACCTTC CASRKAGTEKMLGYTF
TRBJ2-7 TRBV13 - - TGTGCCAGCAGCACGGGACTGGCCTACGAGCAGTACTTC CASSTGLAYEQYF
TRBJ2-2 TRBV7-9 - - TGTGCCAGCAGCTCTGGCGGATTTAACACCGGGGAGCTGTTTTTT CASSSGGFNTGELFF
TRBJ1-3 TRBV5-6 - few TGTGCCAGCAGCTACGGGACAACGCCTTCCTCTGGAAACACCATATATTTT CASSYGTTPSSGNTIYF
TRBJ2-7 TRBV19 TRBD1 - TGTGCCAGTAGTATAGGACAGGGGGCGTACGAGCAGTACTTC CASSIGQGAYEQYF
TRBJ1-1 TRBV3-1/TRBV3-2 - few TGTGCCAGCAGTCCAAGGGACTGGCCTAGTGCTTTCTTT CASSPRDWPSAFF
TRBJ2-3 TRBV28 TRBD2 - TGTGCCAGCAGGTCCCGCGGGGGGCCAGATACGCAGTATTTT CASRSRGGPDTQYF
TRBJ2-2 TRBV19 - - TGTGCCAGTAGTATTGTGGGGGCCACCGGGGAGCTGTTTTTT CASSIVGATGELFF
TRBJ2-3 TRBV6-1 - - TGTGCCAGCAGTGAAGGTTCAGTCCGCCAAGATACGCAGTATTTT CASSEGSVRQDTQYF
TRBJ1-3 TRBV6-5 - few TGTGCCAGCACGGTCGGGAGGACTGGAAACACCATATATTTT CASTVGRTGNTIYF
TRBJ1-5 TRBV15 - - TGTGCCACCAGCTTCCTTGGCCAGCCCCAGCATTTT CATSFLGQPQHF
TRBJ1-6 TRBV3-1/TRBV3-2 TRBD1 - TGTGCCAGCAGCCAACTTACAGGGGGGAATTCACCCCTCCACTTT CASSQLTGGNSPLHF
TRBJ1-2 TRBV7-2 - - TGTGCCAGCAGCTTAGTAGTTTTCGGGAATGGCTACACCTTC CASSLVVFGNGYTF
TRBJ1-2 TRBV7-9 - few TGTGCCAGCAGCCCACCCGGAAGGGAGGGTGGCTACACCTTC CASSPPGREGGYTF
TRBJ1-3 TRBV7-9 - - TGTGCCAGCAGCTTAGGACTGTCCGGAAACACCATATATTTT CASSLGLSGNTIYF
TRBJ1-1 TRBV2 - few TGTGCCAGCAGTGAATATTTGCGTGGGAACACTGAAGCTTTCTTT CASSEYLRGNTEAFF
TRBJ2-6 TRBV3-1/TRBV3-2 - - TGTGCCAGCAGCCAAGGAGGCCCTGGGGCCAACGTCCTGACTTTC CASSQGGPGANVLTF
TRBJ1-1 TRBV14 TRBD1 once TGTGCCAGCAGCCGCACAGGGGGCACTGAAGCTTTCTTT CASSRTGGTEAFF
TRBJ1-4 TRBV19 TRBD1 - TGTGCCAGTAGTCGACAGGGGGTGATTGCAACTAATGAAAAACTGTTTTTT CASSRQGVIATNEKLFF
TRBJ1-6 TRBV7-9 - - TGTGCCAGCAGCTCCCTGGAGAGAAATTCACCCCTCCACTTT CASSSLERNSPLHF
TRBJ1-2 TRBV4-1 - - TGCGCCAGCAGCCAATACAGGGACCCCTATGGCTACACCTTC CASSQYRDPYGYTF
TRBJ1-1 TRBV23-1 - - TGCGCCAAAACGGTGGGGGCGAACACTGAAGCTTTCTTT CAKTVGANTEAFF
TRBJ2-5 TRBV7-3 TRBD2 once TGTGCCAGCAGCCCCGGGACTAGTAGATTGGAGACCCAGTACTTC CASSPGTSRLETQYF
TRBJ2-2 TRBV7-8 TRBD1 - TGTGCCAGCAGCTCGTCTCGGACAGGGGTAACCGGGGAGCTGTTTTTT CASSSSRTGVTGELFF
TRBJ1-6 TRBV5-1 TRBD1 few TGCGCCAGCAGCTTAGGGACAGCGGATTCACCCCTCCACTTT CASSLGTADSPLHF
TRBJ2-7 TRBV5-5 TRBD1 - TGTGCCAGCAGCTTGGGGGGGACAGGGTTAACCTACGAGCAGTACTTC CASSLGGTGLTYEQYF
TRBJ1-4 TRBV6-5 - - TGTGCCAGCAGTTACTCCCGGCAGGGCGGCGGTGAAAAACTGTTTTTT CASSYSRQGGGEKLFF
TRBJ1-1 TRBV6-6 - - TGTGCCAGCAGTCCTCAATTGGGCAGACAAATGAACACTGAAGCTTTCTTT CASSPQLGRQMNTEAFF
TRBJ1-5 TRBV3-1/TRBV3-2 - - TGTGCCAGCAGCCCAACCTCGGGGGGCACGGCCCAGCATTTT CASSPTSGGTAQHF
TRBJ1-4 TRBV6-5 - once TGTGCCAGCAGTTACGGCGGATTCGCTGTTGGTGAAAAACTGTTTTTT CASSYGGFAVGEKLFF